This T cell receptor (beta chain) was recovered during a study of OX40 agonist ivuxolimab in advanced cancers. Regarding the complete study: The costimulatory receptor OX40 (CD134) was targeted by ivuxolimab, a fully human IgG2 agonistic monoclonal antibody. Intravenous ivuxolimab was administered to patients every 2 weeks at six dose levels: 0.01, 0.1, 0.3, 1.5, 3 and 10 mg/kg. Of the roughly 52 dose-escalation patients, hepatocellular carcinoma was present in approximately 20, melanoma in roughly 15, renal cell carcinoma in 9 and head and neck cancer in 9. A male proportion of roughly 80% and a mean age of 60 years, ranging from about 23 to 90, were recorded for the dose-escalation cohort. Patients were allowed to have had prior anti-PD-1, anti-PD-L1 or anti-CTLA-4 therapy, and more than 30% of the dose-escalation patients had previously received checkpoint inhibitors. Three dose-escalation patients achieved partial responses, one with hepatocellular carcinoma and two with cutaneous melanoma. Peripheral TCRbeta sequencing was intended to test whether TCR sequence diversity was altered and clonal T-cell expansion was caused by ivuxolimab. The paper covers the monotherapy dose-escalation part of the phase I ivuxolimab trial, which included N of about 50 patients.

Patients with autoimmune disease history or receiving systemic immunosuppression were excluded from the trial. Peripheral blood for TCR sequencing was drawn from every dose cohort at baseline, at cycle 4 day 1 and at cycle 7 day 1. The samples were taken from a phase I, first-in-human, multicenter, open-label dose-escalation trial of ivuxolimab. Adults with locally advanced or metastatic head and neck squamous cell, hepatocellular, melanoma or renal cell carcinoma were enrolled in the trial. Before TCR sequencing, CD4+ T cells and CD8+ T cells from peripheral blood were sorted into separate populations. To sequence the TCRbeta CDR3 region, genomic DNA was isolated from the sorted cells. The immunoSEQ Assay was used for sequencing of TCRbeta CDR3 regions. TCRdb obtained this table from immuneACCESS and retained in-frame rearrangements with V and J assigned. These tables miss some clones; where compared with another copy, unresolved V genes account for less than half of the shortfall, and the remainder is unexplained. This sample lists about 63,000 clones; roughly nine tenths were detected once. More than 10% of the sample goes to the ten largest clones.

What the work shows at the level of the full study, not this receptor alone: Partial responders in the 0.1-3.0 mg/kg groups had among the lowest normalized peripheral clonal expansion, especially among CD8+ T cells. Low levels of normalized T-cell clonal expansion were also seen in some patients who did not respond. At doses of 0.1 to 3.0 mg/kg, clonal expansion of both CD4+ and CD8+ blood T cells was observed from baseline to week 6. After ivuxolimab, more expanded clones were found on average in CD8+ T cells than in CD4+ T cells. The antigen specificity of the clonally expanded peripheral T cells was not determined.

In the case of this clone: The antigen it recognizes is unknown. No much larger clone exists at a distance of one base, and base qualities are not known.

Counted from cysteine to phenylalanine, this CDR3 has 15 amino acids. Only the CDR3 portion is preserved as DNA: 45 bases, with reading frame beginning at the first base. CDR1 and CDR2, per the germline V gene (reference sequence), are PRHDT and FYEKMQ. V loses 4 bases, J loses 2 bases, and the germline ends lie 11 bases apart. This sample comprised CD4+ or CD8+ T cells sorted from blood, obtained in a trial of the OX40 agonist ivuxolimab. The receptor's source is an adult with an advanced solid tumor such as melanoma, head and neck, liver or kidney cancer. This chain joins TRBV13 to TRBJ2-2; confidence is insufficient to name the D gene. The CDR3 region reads CASSSDPENTGELFF. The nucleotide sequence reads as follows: TGTGCCAGCAGCTCGGACCCTGAAAACACCGGGGAGCTGTTTTTT.